This T cell receptor (beta chain) was recorded in a study of T cells in localized non-small cell lung cancer. Study-level points and caveats: Prolonged overall survival went with higher T cell density in the blood. Heterogeneity stays possible, as sequencing covered only one tumor region.

Germline loops: CDR1 SGHVS, CDR2 FQNEAQ. The CDR3 sequence is 14 residues long. V lost 7 bases to trimming and J lost 5 bases, with 15 bases between them. In regard to this clone: What it binds is not known.

Using immunoSEQ multiplex PCR, the repertoire was profiled, and TCRdb retains in-frame clones only, with some absent. The table includes 70,000 or so clones, 84% detected once. The receptor was derived from a female donor over 55 with stage I lung adenocarcinoma. The material sequenced was peripheral blood, taken before any cancer treatment. The rearrangement joins TRBV7-8 to TRBJ2-1; D perhaps matches TRBD2 (5 bases). Here the CDR3 reads CASIRLAQDNEQFF. DNA of the CDR3: TGTGCCAGCATCCGGCTAGCCCAGGACAATGAGCAGTTCTTC. Filled out from reference TRBV7-8 and TRBJ2-1, the complete variable domain reads GAGVSQSPRYKVAKRGQDVALRCDPISGHVSLFWYQQALGQGPEFLTYFQNEAQLDKSGLPSDRFFAERPEGSVSTLKIQRTQQEDSAVYLCASIRLAQDNEQFFGPGTRLTVL.